These 23 T cell receptor beta chains came from one sample sequenced in a study of blood T cell repertoires in COVID-19. Generated by immunoSEQ multiplex PCR, the TCRdb table keeps only in-frame clones and is missing some. The sample has about 300,000 clones; approximately 91% are singletons. Input material: peripheral blood. Receptors were obtained from a woman in her 30s with COVID-19, enrolled during active disease.

The rearrangement links TRBV5-1 to TRBJ2-2; 9 positions match TRBD2. This CDR3 is 17 amino acids long. V lost 3 bases, J lost 2 bases, and 8 bases stayed unmatched. Germline values: CDR1 SGHRS, CDR2 YFSETQ. As DNA, the CDR3 is TGCGCCAGCAGCTCAAACCCGGGACTAGCAAACACCGGGGAGCTGTTTTTT. Protein product: CASSSNPGLANTGELFF.

This sequence joins TRBV4-1 and TRBJ2-1, with 7 bases identical to TRBD2. Trimming cost V 3 bases and J 1 base; bases outside gene matches: 3. CDR1 is MGHRA and CDR2 is YSYEKL in the germline V gene. This CDR3 contains 15 residues. The CDR3 sequence is CASSQQAGSYNEQFF. The CDR3 nucleotides read TGCGCCAGCAGCCAGCAAGCGGGATCCTACAATGAGCAGTTCTTC.

The chain combines TRBV11-2 with TRBJ2-1; a weak D match, TRBD1 (8 bases). V dropped 5 bases and J dropped 10 bases, with 15 bases sitting between them. The V gene's germline CDR1 is SGHAT and CDR2 FQNNGV. This CDR3 is 13 amino acids long. CDR3: CASSKAGQVEQFF. The CDR3 DNA sequence: TGTGCCAGCAGCAAAGCGGGACAGGTCGAGCAGTTCTTC.

V and J are TRBV12-3 or TRBV12-4 and TRBJ1-1, with TRBD1 as a possible D gene (5 bases). V lost 4 bases, J lost 7 bases, and 13 bases lay in between. CDR3 length: 13 amino acids. The CDR3 loop reads CASSYVTASEAFF. CDR3 bases: TGTGCCAGCAGTTACGTGACAGCAAGTGAAGCTTTCTTT.

The chain is built from TRBV14 and TRBJ1-1; weak D call: TRBD1 (5 bases). The germline V gene encodes CDR1 SGHDN and CDR2 FVKESK. The V gene lost 6 bases and the J gene lost 7 bases, with 15 bases spanning the gap. The CDR3 has 13 residues. Here the CDR3 reads CASRSFWGNEAFF. The CDR3 coding sequence is TGTGCCAGCAGGAGTTTCTGGGGCAATGAAGCTTTCTTT.

The DNA of the CDR3 is TGTGCCAGCATTGAGCGGGAGGCGGGAGATACGCAGTATTTT. It specifies CASIEREAGDTQYF. The chain is built from TRBV11-2 and TRBJ2-3; TRBD2 aligns across 9 bases. Germline CDR1 SGHAT, CDR2 FQNNGV. The CDR3 has 14 residues. With V trimmed by 7 bases and J by 5 bases, 7 bases remained unmatched.

The chain carries TRBV30 and TRBJ1-4, with a possible D match to TRBD1 (5 bases). Germline loops: CDR1 GTSNPN, CDR2 SVGIG (reference sequence). The CDR3 totals 14 residues. The V and J ends lost 4 bases and 0 bases respectively, with 9 bases between them. The CDR3 sequence is CAWTPTATNEKLFF. The DNA of the CDR3 is TGTGCCTGGACCCCGACAGCAACTAATGAAAAACTGTTTTTT.

The rearrangement joins TRBV27 to TRBJ2-7; D unresolved. The germline V gene encodes CDR1 MNHEY and CDR2 SMNVEV (reference sequence). This CDR3 has 16 amino acids. V was shortened by 0 bases and J by 2 bases, with 14 bases between the two germline ends. The CDR3 DNA sequence: TGTGCCAGCAGTTTATCCCGGGTTCCAGATACCTACGAGCAGTACTTC. This encodes CASSLSRVPDTYEQYF.

This chain joins TRBV24-1 and TRBJ2-2; 7 bases map to TRBD2. The J segment lost 6 bases and the V segment lost 8 bases, leaving 2 bases of the junction unmatched. The CDR3 sequence is 12 residues long. Looked up from germline, CDR1 is KGHDR and CDR2 is SFDVKD. In nucleotides, the CDR3 is TGTGCCACCATGCGGGAGCCCGGGGAGCTGTTTTTT. It codes for CATMREPGELFF.

The V call is TRBV30, the J call TRBJ2-3; 8 bases match TRBD2. The CDR3 covers 15 residues. The germline gives CDR1 GTSNPN, CDR2 SVGIG (reference sequence). Trimming took 4 bases from V and 5 from J; bases not matched to a gene: 11. The CDR3 reads CAWMSASGFEDTQYF. CDR3 in DNA: TGTGCCTGGATGTCCGCTAGCGGGTTTGAAGATACGCAGTATTTT.

The chain has TRBV11-2 and TRBJ2-5; D is perhaps TRBD1 (5 bases). CDR3 size: 15 residues. Germline V gene sequence: CDR1 SGHAT, CDR2 FQNNGV. V gave up 3 bases and J gave up 3 bases, with 14 bases separating them. CDR3 in DNA: TGTGCCAGCAGCTTTCAGGGAAGTAAGGAAGAGACCCAGTACTTC. Amino acids: CASSFQGSKEETQYF.

The V and J genes are TRBV5-1 and TRBJ2-1, with 11 bases fitting TRBD1. The CDR3 is 17 residues long. V dropped 0 bases and J dropped 7; count of bases not matched to a gene: 9. Germline V lookup: CDR1 SGHRS, CDR2 YFSETQ. Written as DNA, the CDR3 is TGCGCCAGCAGCTTGGCTAGGACAGGGGGCGCTAGTAATGAGCAGTTCTTC. Its translation is CASSLARTGGASNEQFF. Based on the CDR3 plus reference TRBV5-1 and TRBJ2-1, the full variable domain is KAGVTQTPRYLIKTRGQQVTLSCSPISGHRSVSWYQQTPGQGLQFLFEYFSETQRNKGNFPGRFSGRQFSNSRSEMNVSTLELGDSALYLCASSLARTGGASNEQFFGPGTRLTVL.

The chain combines TRBV29-1 with TRBJ2-5, with D possibly being TRBD2 (6 bases). The ends were cut back, 3 bases at V and 1 base at J, with 15 bases in the middle. This CDR3 has 15 amino acids. CDR1 is SQVTM, CDR2 ANQGSEA, per germline. The CDR3 DNA sequence: TGCAGCGTTGACGGCGGAGGGCCCGCCCAAGAGACCCAGTACTTC. Protein sequence: CSVDGGGPAQETQYF.

The chain couples TRBV28 to TRBJ1-3; D possibly corresponds to TRBD1 (5 bases). Germline V gene sequence: CDR1 MDHEN, CDR2 SYDVKM. The ends were cut back, 0 bases at V and 3 bases at J, with 9 bases in the middle. The CDR3 length is 15 residues. CDR3 loop: CASSLWGGIGNTIYF. Here the CDR3 DNA reads TGTGCCAGCAGTTTATGGGGGGGGATTGGAAACACCATATATTTT.

V and J are TRBV27 and TRBJ1-1, with D tentatively TRBD1 (6 bases). Per germline, CDR1 MNHEY and CDR2 SMNVEV (reference sequence). CDR3 length: 18 amino acids. V was shortened by 7 bases and J by 2 bases, with 26 bases between the two germline ends. Here the CDR3 DNA reads TGTGCCAGCAATACCTTTGAACCGCGGGGGGGCCCTAACACTGAAGCTTTCTTT. It is translated as CASNTFEPRGGPNTEAFF.

The V call is TRBV12-5, the J call TRBJ2-7; tentative D call: TRBD1 (6 bases). V lost 0 bases to trimming and J lost 3 bases, with 12 bases between them. The CDR3 length is 15 residues. Looked up from germline, CDR1 is LGHNT and CDR2 is FRNRAP. The CDR3 region has the DNA TGTGCTAGTGGTTTGGTACTTGGACAGATCTACGAGCAGTACTTC. It yields the protein CASGLVLGQIYEQYF.

The chain couples TRBV18 to TRBJ2-7; D is perhaps TRBD2 (5 bases). The V end was cut by 3 bases, the J end by 5 bases, with 11 bases between. Germline CDR1 KGHSH, CDR2 LQKENI. There are 13 residues in the CDR3. The CDR3 is CASSPLTRDEQYF. In DNA, the CDR3 is TGTGCCAGCTCACCCCTAACTAGAGACGAGCAGTACTTC.

The rearrangement uses TRBV10-3 and TRBJ2-2; TRBD2 matches at 8 bases. This CDR3 is built from 15 residues. The germline V gene encodes CDR1 ENHRY and CDR2 SYGVKD. With 4 bases clipped from V and 4 bases from J, the junction kept 5 bases outside the gene matches. The CDR3 region is CAISGREGLTGELFF. In DNA, the CDR3 is TGTGCCATCAGTGGACGGGAGGGCCTCACCGGGGAGCTGTTTTTT.

The chain links TRBV11-2 to TRBJ2-7; 7 positions agree with TRBD1. Germline CDR1 is SGHAT and CDR2 is FQNNGV. The V segment lost 0 bases and the J segment 0 bases; nucleotides outside the gene matches: 2. The length of the CDR3 is 15 residues. CDR3 nucleotide sequence: TGTGCCAGCAGCTTAGACAGGGGGAGCTCCTACGAGCAGTACTTC. This sequence encodes CASSLDRGSSYEQYF.

The rearrangement links TRBV2 to TRBJ1-6; the match to TRBD1 covers 8 bases. J gave up 7 bases and V 6 bases, and 11 bases lay outside the gene matches. The germline gives CDR1 SNHLY, CDR2 FYNNEI. The CDR3 length is 16 residues. The CDR3 here is CASRARQGPRNSPLHF. The CDR3 region has the DNA TGTGCCAGCAGAGCTAGACAGGGGCCCAGGAATTCACCCCTCCACTTT. Together with reference TRBV2 and TRBJ1-6, the CDR3 gives the full variable domain: EPEVTQTPSHQVTQMGQEVILRCVPISNHLYFYWYRQILGQKVEFLVSFYNNEISEKSEIFDDQFSVERPDGSNFTLKIRSTKLEDSAMYFCASRARQGPRNSPLHFGNGTRLTVT.

The chain couples TRBV3-1 (or the pseudogene TRBV3-2) to TRBJ2-7; 14 bases fit TRBD2. With 5 bases clipped from V and 3 bases from J, the junction kept 6 bases outside the gene matches. Per the germline V gene, CDR1 is LGHDT and CDR2 is YNNKEL (reference sequence). The CDR3 loop spans 16 amino acids. The CDR3 DNA follows: TGTGCCAGCAGCTCCCCGACTAGCGGGAGGGTCTACGAGCAGTACTTC. Translating it yields CASSSPTSGRVYEQYF.

A few counts support this clone. The rearrangement uses TRBV3-1 (or the pseudogene TRBV3-2) and TRBJ1-6; D is unresolved. V shed 1 base and J shed 8 bases, with 9 bases lying between them. From germline, CDR1 is LGHDT and CDR2 YNNKEL (reference sequence). The CDR3 spans 14 residues. For the CDR3, the DNA is TGTGCCAGCAGCCAAGGGCCTGCGGATTCACCCCTCCACTTT. This codes for CASSQGPADSPLHF.

The chain uses TRBV10-1 and TRBJ2-1; 10 bases match TRBD2. Germline CDR1 is WNHNN and CDR2 is SYGVQD (reference sequence). The CDR3 consists of 15 residues. V shed 4 bases, J shed 6 bases, and the junction held 6 bases outside the gene matches. The CDR3, as DNA: TGCGCCAGCAGTGCTAGCGGGAGAAGTCTCAATGAGCAGTTCTTC. The encoded protein is CASSASGRSLNEQFF.